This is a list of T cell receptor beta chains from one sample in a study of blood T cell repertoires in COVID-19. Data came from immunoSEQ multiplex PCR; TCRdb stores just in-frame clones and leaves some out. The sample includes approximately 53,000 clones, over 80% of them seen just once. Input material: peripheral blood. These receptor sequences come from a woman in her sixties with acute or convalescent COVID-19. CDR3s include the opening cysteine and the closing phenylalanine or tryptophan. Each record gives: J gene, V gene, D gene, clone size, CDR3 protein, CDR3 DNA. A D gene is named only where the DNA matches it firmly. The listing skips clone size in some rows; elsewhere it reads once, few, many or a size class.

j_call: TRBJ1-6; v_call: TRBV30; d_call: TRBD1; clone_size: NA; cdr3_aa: CAAGKDRGLSPLHF; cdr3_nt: TGTGCCGCAGGGAAGGACAGGGGGCTTTCACCCCTCCACTTT
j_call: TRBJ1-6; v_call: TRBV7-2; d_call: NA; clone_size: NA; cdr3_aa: CASNPGWGPPSPLHF; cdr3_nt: TGTGCCAGCAACCCCGGGTGGGGGCCCCCCTCACCCCTCCACTTT
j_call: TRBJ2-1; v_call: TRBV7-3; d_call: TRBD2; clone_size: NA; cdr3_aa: CASSLSSSGGYEQFF; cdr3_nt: TGTGCCAGCAGCTTATCAAGCAGCGGGGGGTATGAGCAGTTCTTC
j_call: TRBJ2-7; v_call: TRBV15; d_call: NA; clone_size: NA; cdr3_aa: CATSSDTSYEQYF; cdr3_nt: TGTGCCACCAGCAGCGACACCTCCTACGAGCAGTACTTC
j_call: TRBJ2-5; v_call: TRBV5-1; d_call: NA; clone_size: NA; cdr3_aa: CASSLGLGQETQYF; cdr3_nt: TGCGCCAGCAGCTTGGGACTTGGGCAAGAGACCCAGTACTTC
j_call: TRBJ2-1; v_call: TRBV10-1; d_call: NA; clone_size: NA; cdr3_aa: CASSPLANSYNEQFF; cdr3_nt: TGCGCCAGCAGCCCCCTAGCGAACTCCTACAATGAGCAGTTCTTC
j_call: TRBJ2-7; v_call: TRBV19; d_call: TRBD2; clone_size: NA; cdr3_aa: CASRGMSGGSYEQYF; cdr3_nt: TGTGCCAGTAGGGGTATGAGCGGGGGCTCCTACGAGCAGTACTTC
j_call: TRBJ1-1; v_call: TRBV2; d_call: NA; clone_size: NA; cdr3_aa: CASRESRIMNTEAFF; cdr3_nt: TGTGCCAGCCGCGAGAGCCGAATTATGAACACTGAAGCTTTCTTT
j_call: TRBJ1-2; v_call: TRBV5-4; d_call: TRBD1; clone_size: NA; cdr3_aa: CASSLHPGQGLISGYTF; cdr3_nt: TGTGCCAGCAGCTTGCACCCGGGACAGGGGCTCATCAGTGGCTACACCTTC
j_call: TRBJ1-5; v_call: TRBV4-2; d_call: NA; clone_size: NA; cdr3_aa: CASSQGAGSSGPQHF; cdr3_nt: TGTGCCAGCAGCCAAGGGGCGGGGTCTTCAGGGCCCCAGCATTTT
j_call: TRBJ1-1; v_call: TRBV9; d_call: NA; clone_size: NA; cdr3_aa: CASSVAGNTEAFF; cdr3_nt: TGTGCCAGCAGCGTAGCAGGGAACACTGAAGCTTTCTTT
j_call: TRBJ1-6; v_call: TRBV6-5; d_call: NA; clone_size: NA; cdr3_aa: CASSYLAAGNSPLHF; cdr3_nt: TGTGCCAGCAGTTACTTGGCCGCGGGTAATTCACCCCTCCACTTT
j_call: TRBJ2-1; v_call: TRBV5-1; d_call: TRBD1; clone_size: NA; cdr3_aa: CASSRRGGQGYNEQFF; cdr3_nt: TGCGCCAGCAGCCGCAGGGGGGGACAGGGTTACAATGAGCAGTTCTTC
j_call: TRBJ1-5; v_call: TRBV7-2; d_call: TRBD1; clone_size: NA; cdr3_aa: CASSPGGGFQPQHF; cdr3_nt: TGTGCCAGCAGCCCGGGAGGGGGCTTCCAGCCCCAGCATTTT
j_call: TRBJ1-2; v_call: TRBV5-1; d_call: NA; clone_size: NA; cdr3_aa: CASSFSQGYGYTF; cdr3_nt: TGCGCCAGCAGCTTCTCACAGGGATATGGCTACACCTTC
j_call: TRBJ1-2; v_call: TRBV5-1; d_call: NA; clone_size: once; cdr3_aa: CASSWEKGHGYTF; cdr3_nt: TGCGCCAGCAGCTGGGAGAAAGGGCATGGTTACACCTTC
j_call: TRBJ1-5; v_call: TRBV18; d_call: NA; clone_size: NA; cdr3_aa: CASSGPGGPQPQHF; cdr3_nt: TGTGCCAGCTCGGGCCCCGGCGGGCCTCAGCCCCAGCATTTT
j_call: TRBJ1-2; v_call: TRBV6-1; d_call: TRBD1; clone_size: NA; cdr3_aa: CASSETGGYYGYTF; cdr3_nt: TGTGCCAGCAGTGAGACAGGGGGGTACTATGGCTACACCTTC
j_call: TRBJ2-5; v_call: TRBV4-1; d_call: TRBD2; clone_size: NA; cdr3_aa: CASSQDQRGETQYF; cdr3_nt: TGCGCCAGCAGCCAAGATCAGCGGGGGGAGACCCAGTACTTC
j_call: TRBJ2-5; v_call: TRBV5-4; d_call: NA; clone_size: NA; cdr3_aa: CASSFVMGGTQYF; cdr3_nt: TGTGCCAGCAGCTTTGTCATGGGAGGGACCCAGTACTTC
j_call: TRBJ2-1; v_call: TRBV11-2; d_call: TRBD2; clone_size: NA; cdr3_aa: CASSLDSGGATYNEQFF; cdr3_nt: TGTGCCAGCAGCTTAGATTCGGGGGGGGCAACCTACAATGAGCAGTTCTTC
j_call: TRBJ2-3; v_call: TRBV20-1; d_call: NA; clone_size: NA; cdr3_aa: CSASTIGGATDTQYF; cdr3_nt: TGCAGTGCTAGTACGATAGGGGGGGCCACAGATACGCAGTATTTT
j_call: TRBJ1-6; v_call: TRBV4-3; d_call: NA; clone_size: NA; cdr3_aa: CASSQEHKVTPLHF; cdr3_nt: TGCGCCAGCAGCCAAGAGCACAAAGTCACACCCCTCCACTTT